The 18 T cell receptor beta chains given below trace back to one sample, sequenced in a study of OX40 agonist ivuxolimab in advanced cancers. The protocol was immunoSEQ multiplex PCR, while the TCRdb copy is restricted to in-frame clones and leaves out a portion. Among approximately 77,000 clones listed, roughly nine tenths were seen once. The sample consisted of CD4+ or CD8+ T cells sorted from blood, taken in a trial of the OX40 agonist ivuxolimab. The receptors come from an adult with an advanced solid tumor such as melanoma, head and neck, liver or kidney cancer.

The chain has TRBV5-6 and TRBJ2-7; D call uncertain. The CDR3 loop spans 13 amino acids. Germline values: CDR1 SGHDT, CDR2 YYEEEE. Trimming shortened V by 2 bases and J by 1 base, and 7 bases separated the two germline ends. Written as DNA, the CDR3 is TGTGCCAGCAGCTTTCTGTTTTCCTACGAGCAGTACTTC. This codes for CASSFLFSYEQYF.

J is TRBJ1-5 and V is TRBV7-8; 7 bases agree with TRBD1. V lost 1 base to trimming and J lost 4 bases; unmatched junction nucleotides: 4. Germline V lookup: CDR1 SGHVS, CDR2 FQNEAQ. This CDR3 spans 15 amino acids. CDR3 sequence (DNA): TGTGCCAGCAGCTTAGGGGGACAGCCGAATCAGCCCCAGCATTTT. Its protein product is CASSLGGQPNQPQHF. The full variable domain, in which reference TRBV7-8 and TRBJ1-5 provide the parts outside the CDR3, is GAGVSQSPRYKVAKRGQDVALRCDPISGHVSLFWYQQALGQGPEFLTYFQNEAQLDKSGLPSDRFFAERPEGSVSTLKIQRTQQEDSAVYLCASSLGGQPNQPQHFGDGTRLSIL.

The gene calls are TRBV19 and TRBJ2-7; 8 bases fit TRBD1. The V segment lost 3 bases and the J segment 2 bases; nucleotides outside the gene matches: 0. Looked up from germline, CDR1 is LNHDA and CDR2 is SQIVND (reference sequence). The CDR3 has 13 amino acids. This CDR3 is CASSMTGAYEQYF. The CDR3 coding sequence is TGTGCCAGTAGTATGACAGGGGCCTACGAGCAGTACTTC. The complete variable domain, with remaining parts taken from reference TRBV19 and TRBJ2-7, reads DGGITQSPKYLFRKEGQNVTLSCEQNLNHDAMYWYRQDPGQGLRLIYYSQIVNDFQKGDIAEGYSVSREKKESFPLTVTSAQKNPTAFYLCASSMTGAYEQYFGPGTRLTVT.

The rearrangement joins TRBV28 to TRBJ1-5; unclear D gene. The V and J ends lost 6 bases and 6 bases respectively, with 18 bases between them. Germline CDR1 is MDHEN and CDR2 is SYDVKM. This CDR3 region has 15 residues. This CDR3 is CASRSDIISSQPQHF. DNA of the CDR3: TGTGCCAGCAGGTCGGATATTATTTCGAGTCAGCCCCAGCATTTT. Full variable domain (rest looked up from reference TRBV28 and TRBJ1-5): DVKVTQSSRYLVKRTGEKVFLECVQDMDHENMFWYRQDPGLGLRLIYFSYDVKMKEKGDIPEGYSVSREKKERFSLILESASTNQTSMYLCASRSDIISSQPQHFGDGTRLSIL.

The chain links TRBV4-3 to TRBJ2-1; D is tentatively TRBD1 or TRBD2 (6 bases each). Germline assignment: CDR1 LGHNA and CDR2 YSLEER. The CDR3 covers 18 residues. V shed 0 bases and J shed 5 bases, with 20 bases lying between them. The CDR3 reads CASSQEGGPGPIHNEQFF. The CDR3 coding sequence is TGCGCCAGCAGCCAAGAAGGGGGGCCAGGGCCAATCCACAATGAGCAGTTCTTC.

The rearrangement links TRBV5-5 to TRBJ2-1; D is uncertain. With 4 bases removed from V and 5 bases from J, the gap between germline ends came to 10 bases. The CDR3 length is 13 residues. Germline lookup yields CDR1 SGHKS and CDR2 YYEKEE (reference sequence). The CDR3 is CASSGPLNNEQFF. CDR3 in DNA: TGTGCCAGCAGCGGGCCCTTAAACAATGAGCAGTTCTTC.

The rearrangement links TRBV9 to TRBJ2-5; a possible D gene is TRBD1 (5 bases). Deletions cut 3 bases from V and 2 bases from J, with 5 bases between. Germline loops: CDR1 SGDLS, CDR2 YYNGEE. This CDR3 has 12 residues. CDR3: CASSAGQETQYF. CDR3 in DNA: TGTGCCAGCAGCGCAGGGCAAGAGACCCAGTACTTC.

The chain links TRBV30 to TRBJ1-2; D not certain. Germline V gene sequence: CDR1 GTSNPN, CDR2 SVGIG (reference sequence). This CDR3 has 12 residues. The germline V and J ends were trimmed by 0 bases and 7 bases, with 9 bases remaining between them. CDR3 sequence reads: CAWSVRGFGYTF. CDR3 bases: TGTGCCTGGAGTGTACGAGGGTTTGGCTACACCTTC.

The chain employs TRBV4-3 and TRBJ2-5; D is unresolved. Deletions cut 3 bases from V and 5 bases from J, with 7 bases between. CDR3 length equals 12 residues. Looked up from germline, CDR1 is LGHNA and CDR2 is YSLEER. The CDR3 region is CASSHVGETQYF. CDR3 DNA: TGCGCCAGCAGCCATGTAGGGGAGACCCAGTACTTC.

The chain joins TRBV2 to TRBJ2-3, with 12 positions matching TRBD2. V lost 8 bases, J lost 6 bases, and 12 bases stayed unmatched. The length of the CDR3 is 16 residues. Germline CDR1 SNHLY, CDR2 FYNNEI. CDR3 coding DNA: TGTGCCAGCGGTCGGCTAGCGGGAGGGCCGTGGGATACGCAGTATTTT. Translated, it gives CASGRLAGGPWDTQYF.

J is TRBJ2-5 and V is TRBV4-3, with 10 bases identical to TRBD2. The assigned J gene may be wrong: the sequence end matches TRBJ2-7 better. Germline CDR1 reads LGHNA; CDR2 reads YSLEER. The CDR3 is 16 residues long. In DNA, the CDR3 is TGCGCCAGCAGCCGAGGAGCGGGAGGGCCGGGCTACGAGCAGTACTTC. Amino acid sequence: CASSRGAGGPGYEQYF.

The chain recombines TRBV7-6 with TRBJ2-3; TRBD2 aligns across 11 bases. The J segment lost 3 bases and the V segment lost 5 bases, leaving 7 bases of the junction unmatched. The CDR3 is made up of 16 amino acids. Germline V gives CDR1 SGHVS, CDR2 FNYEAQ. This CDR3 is CASSLTSGRGTDTQYF. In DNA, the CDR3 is TGTGCCAGCAGCCTCACTAGCGGGAGAGGTACAGATACGCAGTATTTT.

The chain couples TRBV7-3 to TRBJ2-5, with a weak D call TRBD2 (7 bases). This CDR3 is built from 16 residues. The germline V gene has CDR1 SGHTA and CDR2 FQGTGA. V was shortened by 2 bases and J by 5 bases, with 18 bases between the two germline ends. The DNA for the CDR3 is TGTGCCAGCAGCTTATTGGGGGGGGCGTCCGTGGAGACCCAGTACTTC. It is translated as CASSLLGGASVETQYF.

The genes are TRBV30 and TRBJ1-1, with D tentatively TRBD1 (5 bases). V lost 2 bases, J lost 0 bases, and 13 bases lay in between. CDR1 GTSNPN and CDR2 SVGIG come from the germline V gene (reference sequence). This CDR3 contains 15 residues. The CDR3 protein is CAWSPPDRLNTEAFF. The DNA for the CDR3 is TGTGCCTGGAGTCCCCCCGACAGATTGAACACTGAAGCTTTCTTT.

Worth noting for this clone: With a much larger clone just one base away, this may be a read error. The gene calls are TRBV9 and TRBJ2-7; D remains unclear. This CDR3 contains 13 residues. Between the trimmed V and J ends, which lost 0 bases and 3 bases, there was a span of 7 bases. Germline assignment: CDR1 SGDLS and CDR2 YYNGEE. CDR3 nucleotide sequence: TGTGCCAGCAGCGTAGGGGCAGACTACGAGCAGTACTTC. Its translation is CASSVGADYEQYF. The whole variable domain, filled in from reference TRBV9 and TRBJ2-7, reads DSGVTQTPKHLITATGQRVTLRCSPRSGDLSVYWYQQSLDQGLQFLIQYYNGEERAKGNILERFSAQQFPDLHSELNLSSLELGDSALYFCASSVGADYEQYFGPGTRLTVT.

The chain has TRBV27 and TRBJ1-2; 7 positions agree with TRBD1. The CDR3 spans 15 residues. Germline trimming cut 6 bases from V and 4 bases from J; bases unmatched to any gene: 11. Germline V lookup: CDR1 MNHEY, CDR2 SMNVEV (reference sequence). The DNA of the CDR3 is TGTGCCAGCAGATTGGAGGGGACAGCTTTCTATGGCTACACCTTC. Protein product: CASRLEGTAFYGYTF.

The CDR3 sequence: CASSLKFGSEAFF. The CDR3 region has the DNA TGTGCCAGCAGTTTAAAGTTCGGTTCCGAAGCTTTCTTT. V usage is TRBV28 and J usage is TRBJ1-1; D uncertain. V was cut by 2 bases and J by 8 bases, with 12 bases left in between. The CDR3 consists of 13 residues. The germline V gene has CDR1 MDHEN and CDR2 SYDVKM.

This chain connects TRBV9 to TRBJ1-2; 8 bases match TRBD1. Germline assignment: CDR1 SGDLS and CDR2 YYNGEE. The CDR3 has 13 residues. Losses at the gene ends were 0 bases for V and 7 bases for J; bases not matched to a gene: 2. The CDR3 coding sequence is TGTGCCAGCAGCGTAGGGACAGGGTTTGGCTACACCTTC. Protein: CASSVGTGFGYTF.